The present TCR beta chain was sequenced within a study of blood T cell repertoires in COVID-19. Study-level background: Samples representing acute and convalescent COVID-19 were sourced from the United States, Italy and Spain. Sources were T cells, B-cell-depleted T cells, or PBMCs; the material itself was cDNA or gDNA.

Original handling: How many nucleated cells were present was estimated from reference gene primer amplification. Libraries were prepared by immunoSEQ multiplex PCR; TCRdb keeps only in-frame clonotypes and omits some of them. V and J calls and clone size come straight from that table; D and trimming were deduced from the DNA. The data show approximately 60,000 clones, more than 75% seen once. The CDR3 is 15 amino acids. Germline CDR1 MNHEY, CDR2 SMNVEV (reference sequence). The ends were cut back, 6 bases at V and 12 bases at J, with 24 bases in the middle. This clonotype was sampled from a man over 45 with active COVID-19. Sequenced material: peripheral blood. The chain joins TRBV27 to TRBJ2-1; D might be TRBD1 (6 bases). CDR3 DNA sequence: TGTGCCAGCAGAAAACCCGGGACAAAGGGGAAGTTGCAGTTCTTC. Encoded protein: CASRKPGTKGKLQFF.